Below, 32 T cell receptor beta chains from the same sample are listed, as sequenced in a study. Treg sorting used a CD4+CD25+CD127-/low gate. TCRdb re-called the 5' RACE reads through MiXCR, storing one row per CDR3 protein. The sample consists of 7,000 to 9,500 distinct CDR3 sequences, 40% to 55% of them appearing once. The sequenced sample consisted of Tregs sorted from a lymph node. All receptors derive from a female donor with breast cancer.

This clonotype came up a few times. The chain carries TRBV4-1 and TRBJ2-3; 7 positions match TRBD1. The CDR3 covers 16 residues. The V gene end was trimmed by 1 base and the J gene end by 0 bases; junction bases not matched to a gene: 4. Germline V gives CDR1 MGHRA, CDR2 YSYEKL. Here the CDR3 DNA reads TGCGCCAGCAGCCAAGGTACAGGGGCTAGCACAGATACGCAGTATTTT. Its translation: CASSQGTGASTDTQYF.

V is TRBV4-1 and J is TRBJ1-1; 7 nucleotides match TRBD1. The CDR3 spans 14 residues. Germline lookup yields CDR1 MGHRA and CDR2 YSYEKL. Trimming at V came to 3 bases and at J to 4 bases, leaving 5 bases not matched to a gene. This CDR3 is CASSQAGGFTEAFF. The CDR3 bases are TGCGCCAGCAGCCAGGCAGGGGGATTCACTGAAGCTTTCTTT.

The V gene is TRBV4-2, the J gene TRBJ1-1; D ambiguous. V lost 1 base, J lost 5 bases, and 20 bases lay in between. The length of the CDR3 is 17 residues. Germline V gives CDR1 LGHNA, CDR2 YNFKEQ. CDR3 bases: TGTGCCAGCAGCCAAGCCCTGAGGGTGTTGGGCGCGACTGAAGCTTTCTTT. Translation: CASSQALRVLGATEAFF.

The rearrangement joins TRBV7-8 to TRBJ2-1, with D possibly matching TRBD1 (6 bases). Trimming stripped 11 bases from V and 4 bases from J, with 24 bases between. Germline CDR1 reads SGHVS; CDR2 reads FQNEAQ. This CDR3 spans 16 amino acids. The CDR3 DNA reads TGTGCCTCGTCCCCCAACAGGGCACGTGGATACAATGAGCAGTTCTTC. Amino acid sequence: CASSPNRARGYNEQFF.

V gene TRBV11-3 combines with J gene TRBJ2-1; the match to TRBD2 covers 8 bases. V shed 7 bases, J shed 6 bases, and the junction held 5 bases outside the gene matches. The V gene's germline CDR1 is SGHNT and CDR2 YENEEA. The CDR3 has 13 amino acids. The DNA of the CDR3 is TGTGCCAGCAACAAGCGGGGGCGCAATGAGCAGTTCTTC. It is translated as CASNKRGRNEQFF.

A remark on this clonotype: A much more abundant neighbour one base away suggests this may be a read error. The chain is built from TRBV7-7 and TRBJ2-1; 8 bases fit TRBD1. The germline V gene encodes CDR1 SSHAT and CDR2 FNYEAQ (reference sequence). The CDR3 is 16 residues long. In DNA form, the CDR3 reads TGTGCTAGCAGCCCGACAGGGGAAAGGGTCCAAGAGACCCAGTTCTTC. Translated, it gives CASSPTGERVQETQFF.

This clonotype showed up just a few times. The DNA for the CDR3 is TGTGCCAGCAGCTTAGAAGATGAGCAGTTCTTC. Amino acids: CASSLEDEQFF. The rearrangement uses TRBV7-6 and TRBJ2-1; D uncertain. The CDR3 covers 11 residues. Germline V lookup: CDR1 SGHVS, CDR2 FNYEAQ. V lost 1 base to trimming and J lost 8 bases, with 3 bases between them.

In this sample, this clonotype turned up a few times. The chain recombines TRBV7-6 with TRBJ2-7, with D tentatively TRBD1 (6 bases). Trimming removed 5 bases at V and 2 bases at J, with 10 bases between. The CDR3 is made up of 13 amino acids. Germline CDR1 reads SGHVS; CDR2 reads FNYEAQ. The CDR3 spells CASSQDRTYEQYF. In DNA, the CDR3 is TGTGCCAGCAGCCAGGACAGAACCTACGAGCAGTACTTC.

CDR3 sequence reads: CASSVRDSEYNEQFF. CDR3 in DNA: TGTGCCAGCAGCGTCCGGGACAGCGAATACAATGAGCAGTTCTTC. The J gene is TRBJ2-1, the V gene TRBV7-8, with 7 bases matching TRBD1. This CDR3 region has 15 residues. With 5 bases clipped from V and 4 bases from J, the junction kept 8 bases outside the gene matches. Germline V lookup: CDR1 SGHVS, CDR2 FQNEAQ.

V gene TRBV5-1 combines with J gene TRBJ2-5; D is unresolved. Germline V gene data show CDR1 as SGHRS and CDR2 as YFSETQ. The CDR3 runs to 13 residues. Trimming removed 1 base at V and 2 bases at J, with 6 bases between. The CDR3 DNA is TGCGCCAGCAGCTTGCGGCTGCAAGAGACCCAGTACTTC. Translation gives CASSLRLQETQYF.

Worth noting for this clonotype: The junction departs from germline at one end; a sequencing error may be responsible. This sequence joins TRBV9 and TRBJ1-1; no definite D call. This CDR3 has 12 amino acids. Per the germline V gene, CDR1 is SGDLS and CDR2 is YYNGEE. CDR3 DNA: TGTGCCATCAGCTTTGGGTTACTTGAAGCTTTCTTT. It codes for CAISFGLLEAFF.

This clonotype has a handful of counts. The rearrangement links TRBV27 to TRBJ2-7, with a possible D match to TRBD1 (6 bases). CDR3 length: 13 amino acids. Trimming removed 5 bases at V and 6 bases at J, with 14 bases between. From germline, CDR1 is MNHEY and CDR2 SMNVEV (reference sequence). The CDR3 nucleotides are TGTGCCAGCAGTCCCCTCTTGGGGGCCGAGCAGTACTTC. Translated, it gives CASSPLLGAEQYF.

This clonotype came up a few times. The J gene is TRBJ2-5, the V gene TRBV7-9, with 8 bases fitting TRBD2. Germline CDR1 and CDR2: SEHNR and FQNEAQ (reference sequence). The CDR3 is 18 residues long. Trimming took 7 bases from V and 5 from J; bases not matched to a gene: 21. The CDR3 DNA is TGTGCCAGCACCGGAGTTAGTAGGGCGGGGGGTCCTGGTGAGACCCAGTACTTC. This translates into CASTGVSRAGGPGETQYF.

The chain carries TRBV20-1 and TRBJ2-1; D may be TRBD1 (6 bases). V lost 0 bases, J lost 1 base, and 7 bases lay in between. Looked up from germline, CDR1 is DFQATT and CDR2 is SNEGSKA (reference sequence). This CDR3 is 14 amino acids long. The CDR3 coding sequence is TGCAGTGCTAGAGACGACAGGTCCTACAATGAGCAGTTCTTC. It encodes CSARDDRSYNEQFF.

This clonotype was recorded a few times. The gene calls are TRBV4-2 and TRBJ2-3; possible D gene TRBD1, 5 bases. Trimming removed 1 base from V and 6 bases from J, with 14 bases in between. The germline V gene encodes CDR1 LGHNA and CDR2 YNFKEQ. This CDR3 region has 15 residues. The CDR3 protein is CASSQGAGSSDTQYF. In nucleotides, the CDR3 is TGTGCCAGCAGCCAAGGGGCAGGGTCGTCTGATACGCAGTATTTT.

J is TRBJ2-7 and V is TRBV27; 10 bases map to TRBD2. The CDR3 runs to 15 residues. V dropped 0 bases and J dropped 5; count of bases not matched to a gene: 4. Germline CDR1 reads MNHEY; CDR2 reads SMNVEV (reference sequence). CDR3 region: CASSLSASGSNEQYF. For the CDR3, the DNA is TGTGCCAGCAGTTTATCCGCTAGCGGGAGTAACGAGCAGTACTTC.

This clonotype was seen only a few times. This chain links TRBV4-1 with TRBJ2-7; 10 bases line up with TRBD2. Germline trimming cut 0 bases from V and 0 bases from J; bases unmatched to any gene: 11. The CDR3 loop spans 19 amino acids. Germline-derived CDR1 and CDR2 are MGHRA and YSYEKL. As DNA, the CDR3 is TGCGCCAGCAGCCAAGATAGGCTAGCGGGGGACGTACTCTCCTACGAGCAGTACTTC. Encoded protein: CASSQDRLAGDVLSYEQYF.

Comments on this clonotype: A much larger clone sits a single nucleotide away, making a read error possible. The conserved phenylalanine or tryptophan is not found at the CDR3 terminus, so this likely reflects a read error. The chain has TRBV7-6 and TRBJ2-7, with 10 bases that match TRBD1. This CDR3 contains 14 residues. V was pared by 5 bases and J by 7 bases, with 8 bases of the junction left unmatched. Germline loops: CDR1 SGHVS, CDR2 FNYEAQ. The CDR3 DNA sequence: TGTGCCAGCAGCCCACGGGACAGGGGAATGGAGCAGTACCTC. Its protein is CASSPRDRGMEQYL.

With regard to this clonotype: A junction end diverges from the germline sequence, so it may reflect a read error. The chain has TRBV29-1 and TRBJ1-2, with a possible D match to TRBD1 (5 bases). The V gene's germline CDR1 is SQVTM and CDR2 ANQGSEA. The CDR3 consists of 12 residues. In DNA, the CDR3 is TGCAGCGTTGCCAGGGATAACTATGGCTACACCTTT. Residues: CSVARDNYGYTF. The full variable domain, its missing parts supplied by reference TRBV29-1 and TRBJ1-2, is SAVISQKPSRDICQRGTSLTIQCQVDSQVTMMFWYRQQPGQSLTLIATANQGSEATYESGFVIDKFPISRPNLTFSTLTVSNMSPEDSSIYLCSVARDNYGYTFGSGTRLTVV.

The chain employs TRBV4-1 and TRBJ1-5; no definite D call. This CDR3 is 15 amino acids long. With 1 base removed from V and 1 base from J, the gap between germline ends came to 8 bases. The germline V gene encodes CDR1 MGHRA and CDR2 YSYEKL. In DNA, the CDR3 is TGCGCCAGCAGCCAAGTAGAAGAGAGCAATCAGCCCCAGCATTTT. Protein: CASSQVEESNQPQHF.

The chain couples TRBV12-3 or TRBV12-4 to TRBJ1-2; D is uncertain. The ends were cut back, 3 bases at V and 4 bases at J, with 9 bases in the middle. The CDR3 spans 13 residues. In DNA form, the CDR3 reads TGTGCCAGCAGTTTGGAAACGGGCTATGGCTACACCTTC. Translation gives CASSLETGYGYTF.

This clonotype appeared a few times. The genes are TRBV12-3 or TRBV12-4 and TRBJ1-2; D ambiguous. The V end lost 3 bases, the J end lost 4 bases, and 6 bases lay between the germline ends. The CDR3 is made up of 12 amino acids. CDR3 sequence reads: CASSLTAYGYTF. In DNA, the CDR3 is TGTGCCAGCAGTTTGACGGCCTATGGCTACACCTTC.

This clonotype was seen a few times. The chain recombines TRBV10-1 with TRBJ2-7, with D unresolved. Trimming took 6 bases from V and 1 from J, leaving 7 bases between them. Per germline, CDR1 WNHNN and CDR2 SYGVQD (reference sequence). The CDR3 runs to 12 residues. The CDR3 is CASRLQSYEQYF. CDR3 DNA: TGCGCCAGCAGGCTACAGTCCTACGAGCAGTACTTC.

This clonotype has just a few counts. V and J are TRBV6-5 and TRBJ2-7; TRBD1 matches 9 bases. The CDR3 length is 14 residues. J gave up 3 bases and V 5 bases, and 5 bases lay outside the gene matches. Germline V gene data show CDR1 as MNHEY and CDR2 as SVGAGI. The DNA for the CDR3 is TGTGCCAGCAGTGCACTGGGACAGGGCTACGAGCAGTACTTC. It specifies CASSALGQGYEQYF.

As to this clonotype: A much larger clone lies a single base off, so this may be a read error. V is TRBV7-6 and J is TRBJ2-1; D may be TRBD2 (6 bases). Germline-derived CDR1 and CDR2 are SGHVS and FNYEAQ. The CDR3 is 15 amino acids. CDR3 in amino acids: CATSLPGLGLNEQFF. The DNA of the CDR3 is TGTGCCACCAGCCTCCCGGGACTGGGGCTCAATGAGCAGTTCTTC. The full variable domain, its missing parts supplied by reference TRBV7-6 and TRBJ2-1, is GAGVSQSPRYKVTKRGQDVALRCDPISGHVSLYWYRQALGQGPEFLTYFNYEAQQDKSGLPNDRFSAERPEGSISTLTIQRTEQRDSAMYRCATSLPGLGLNEQFFGPGTRLTVL.

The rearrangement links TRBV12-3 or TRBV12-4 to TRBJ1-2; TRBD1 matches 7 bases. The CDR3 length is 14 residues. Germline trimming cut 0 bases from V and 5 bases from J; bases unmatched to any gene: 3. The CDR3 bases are TGTGCCAGCAGTTTAGCGGGACAGCGATATGGCTACACCTTC. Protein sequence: CASSLAGQRYGYTF.

The CDR3 nucleotides are TGTGCCAGCAGTCCCAGGTTCATGCTGAACACTGAAGCTTTCTTT. It codes for CASSPRFMLNTEAFF. The rearrangement uses TRBV5-6 and TRBJ1-1; D gene ambiguous. Germline V gives CDR1 SGHDT, CDR2 YYEEEE. CDR3 length equals 15 residues. Trimming removed 5 bases at V and 0 bases at J, with 14 bases between.

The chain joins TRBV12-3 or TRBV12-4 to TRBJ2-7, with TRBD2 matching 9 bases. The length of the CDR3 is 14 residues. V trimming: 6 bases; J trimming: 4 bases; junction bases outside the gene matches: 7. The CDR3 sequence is CASSNVAGEYEQYF. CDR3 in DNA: TGTGCCAGCAGCAACGTAGCGGGAGAATACGAGCAGTACTTC.

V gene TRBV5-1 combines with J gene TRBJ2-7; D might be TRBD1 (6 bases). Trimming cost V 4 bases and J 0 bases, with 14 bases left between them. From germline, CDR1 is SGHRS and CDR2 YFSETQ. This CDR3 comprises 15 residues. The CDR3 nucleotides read TGCGCCAGCAGCCAAGGGGGTCTAAGCTCCTACGAGCAGTACTTC. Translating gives CASSQGGLSSYEQYF.

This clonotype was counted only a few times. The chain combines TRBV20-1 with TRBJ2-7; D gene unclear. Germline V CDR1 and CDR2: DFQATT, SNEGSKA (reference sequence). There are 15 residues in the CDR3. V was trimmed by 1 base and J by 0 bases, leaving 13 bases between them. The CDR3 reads CSARAPRQSSYEQYF. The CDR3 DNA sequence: TGCAGTGCTAGAGCCCCACGCCAAAGCTCCTACGAGCAGTACTTC.

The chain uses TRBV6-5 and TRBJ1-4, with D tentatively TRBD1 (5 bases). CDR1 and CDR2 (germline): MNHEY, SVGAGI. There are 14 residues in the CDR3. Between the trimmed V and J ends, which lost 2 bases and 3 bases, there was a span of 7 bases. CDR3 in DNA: TGTGCCAGCAGTTACGGGACCCCTAATGAAAAACTGTTTTTT. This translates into CASSYGTPNEKLFF.

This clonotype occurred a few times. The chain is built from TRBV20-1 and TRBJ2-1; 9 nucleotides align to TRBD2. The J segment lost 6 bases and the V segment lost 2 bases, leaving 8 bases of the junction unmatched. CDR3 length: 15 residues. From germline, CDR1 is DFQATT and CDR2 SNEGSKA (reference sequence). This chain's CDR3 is CSARSGTSMGNEQFF. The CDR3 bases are TGCAGTGCTAGATCCGGGACTAGCATGGGCAATGAGCAGTTCTTC.